The rows below give T cell receptor beta chains drawn from one sample of a study of cytomegalovirus exposure and HLA in healthy donors. The protocol was immunoSEQ multiplex PCR, while the TCRdb copy is restricted to in-frame clones and leaves out a portion. The sample includes about 57,000 clones, 65% to 90% of them seen just once. Sequenced: PBMCs. Receptor source: a man aged 25 to 40 in good health and CMV-seronegative. CDR3s include the opening cysteine and the closing phenylalanine or tryptophan. Rows give clone size only sometimes, using once, few, many, or a class for an expanded clone.

j_call,clone_size,cdr3_length,v_call,cdr3_aa
TRBJ2-1,.,15,TRBV6-1,CASSEGGSGQLQQFF
TRBJ2-1,.,13,TRBV7-2,CASSSGSRLSQFF
TRBJ2-1,.,15,TRBV6-4,CASSEGAGGLNEQFF
TRBJ1-2,few,14,TRBV7-2,CASSLKGQSYGYTF
TRBJ2-5,.,14,TRBV6-1,CASRRGLLQETQYF
TRBJ2-4,.,13,TRBV7-2,CASSLGTGNIQYF
TRBJ1-1,.,15,TRBV29-1,CSVALLWGPGTEAFF
TRBJ2-1,.,14,TRBV9,CASSAWTEVNEQFF
TRBJ1-1,.,12,TRBV9,CASSGGGTEAFF
TRBJ2-2,.,16,TRBV5-1,CASSLVAGAQTGELFF
TRBJ1-1,.,14,TRBV11-2,CASSLVGGSTEAFF
TRBJ2-1,.,16,TRBV28,CASSLLGASGRTEQFF
TRBJ1-6,few,15,TRBV4-3,CASSQEPGINSPLHF
TRBJ1-2,.,12,TRBV30,CAWSWREGGYTF
TRBJ2-1,.,14,TRBV4-3,CASSQEWTSGEQFF
TRBJ2-1,.,19,TRBV4-1,CASSQDRTSGGAWYNEQFF
TRBJ2-3,.,19,TRBV7-2,CASSLPLMSGRARADTQYF
TRBJ1-1,.,11,TRBV7-2,CASSLATEAFF
TRBJ2-3,.,14,TRBV7-9,CASSPRQGPDTQYF
TRBJ2-1,.,19,TRBV13,CASSPPLEGGDSRVDEQFF
TRBJ1-1,.,14,TRBV6-6,CASSPPGGFTEAFF
TRBJ1-4,.,16,TRBV7-9,CASSLVRDSFNEKLFF
TRBJ1-5,.,14,TRBV19,CASSKQGANQPQHF
TRBJ1-2,.,15,TRBV19,CASSAPGQGIDGYTF
TRBJ2-7,.,19,TRBV5-4,CASSRREGVAGGLLRGQYF
TRBJ1-5,.,17,TRBV2,CASSKEKTGWGNQPQHF
TRBJ1-4,.,15,TRBV5-1,CASGSQQGVGEKLFF
TRBJ2-3,.,15,TRBV4-1,CASSSTGGDTDTQYF
TRBJ1-6,.,16,TRBV18,CASSPPGTGANSPLHF
TRBJ2-6,.,21,TRBV9,CASSPRSPTGVTPSGANVLTF
TRBJ2-5,.,10,TRBV5-4,CAYLQETQYF
TRBJ2-3,.,15,TRBV7-3,CASSSGQGGTDTQYF
TRBJ2-1,.,14,TRBV6-1,CASSLSGTGDEQFF
TRBJ2-3,once,15,TRBV7-9,CASSLGTSGGDTQYF